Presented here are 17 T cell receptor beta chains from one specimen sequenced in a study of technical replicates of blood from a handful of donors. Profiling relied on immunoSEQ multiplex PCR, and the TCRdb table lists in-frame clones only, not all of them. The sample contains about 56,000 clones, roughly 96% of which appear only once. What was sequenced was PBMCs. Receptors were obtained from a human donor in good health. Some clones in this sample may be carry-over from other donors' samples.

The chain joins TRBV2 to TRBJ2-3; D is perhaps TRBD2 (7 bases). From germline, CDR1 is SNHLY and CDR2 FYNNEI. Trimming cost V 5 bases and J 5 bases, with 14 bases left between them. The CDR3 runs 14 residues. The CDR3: CASSKGGSLDTQYF. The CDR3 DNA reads TGTGCCAGCAGTAAGGGGGGGTCTCTAGATACGCAGTATTTT. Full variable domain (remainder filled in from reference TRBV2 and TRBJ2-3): EPEVTQTPSHQVTQMGQEVILRCVPISNHLYFYWYRQILGQKVEFLVSFYNNEISEKSEIFDDQFSVERPDGSNFTLKIRSTKLEDSAMYFCASSKGGSLDTQYFGPGTRLTVL.

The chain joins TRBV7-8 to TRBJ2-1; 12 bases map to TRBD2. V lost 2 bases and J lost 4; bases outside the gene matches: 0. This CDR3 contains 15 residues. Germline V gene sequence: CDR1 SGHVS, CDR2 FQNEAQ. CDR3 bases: TGTGCCAGCAGCTTACTAGCGGGGGGGTACAATGAGCAGTTCTTC. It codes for CASSLLAGGYNEQFF.

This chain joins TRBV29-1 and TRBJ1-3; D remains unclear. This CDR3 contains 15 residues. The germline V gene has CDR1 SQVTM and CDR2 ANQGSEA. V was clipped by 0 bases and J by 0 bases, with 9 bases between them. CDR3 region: CSVEDTQVSGNTIYF. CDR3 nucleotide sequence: TGCAGCGTTGAAGATACTCAGGTCTCTGGAAACACCATATATTTT.

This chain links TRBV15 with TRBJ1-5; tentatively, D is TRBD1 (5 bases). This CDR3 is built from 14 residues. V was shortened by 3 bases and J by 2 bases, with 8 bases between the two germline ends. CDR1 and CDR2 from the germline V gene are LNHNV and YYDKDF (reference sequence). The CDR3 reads CATSSRVGNQPQHF. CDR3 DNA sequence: TGTGCCACCAGCAGCAGGGTCGGCAATCAGCCCCAGCATTTT.

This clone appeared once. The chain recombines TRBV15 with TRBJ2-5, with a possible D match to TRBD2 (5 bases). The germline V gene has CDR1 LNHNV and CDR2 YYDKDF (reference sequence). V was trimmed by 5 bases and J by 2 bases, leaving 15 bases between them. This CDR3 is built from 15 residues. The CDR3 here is CATSSRARGQETQYF. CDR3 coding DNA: TGTGCCACCAGCTCCCGAGCCCGGGGACAAGAGACCCAGTACTTC.

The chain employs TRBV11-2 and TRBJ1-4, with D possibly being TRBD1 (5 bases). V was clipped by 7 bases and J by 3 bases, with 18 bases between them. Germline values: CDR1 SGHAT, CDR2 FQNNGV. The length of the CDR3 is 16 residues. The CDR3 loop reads CASTPLEGRPNEKLFF. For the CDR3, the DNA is TGTGCCAGCACCCCGTTGGAGGGGCGCCCTAATGAAAAACTGTTTTTT.

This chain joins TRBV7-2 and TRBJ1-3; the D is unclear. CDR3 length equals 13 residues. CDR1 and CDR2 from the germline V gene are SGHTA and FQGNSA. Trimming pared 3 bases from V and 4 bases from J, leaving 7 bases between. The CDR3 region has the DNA TGTGCCAGCAGCTTCCCGGGGGGAAACACCATATATTTT. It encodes CASSFPGGNTIYF.

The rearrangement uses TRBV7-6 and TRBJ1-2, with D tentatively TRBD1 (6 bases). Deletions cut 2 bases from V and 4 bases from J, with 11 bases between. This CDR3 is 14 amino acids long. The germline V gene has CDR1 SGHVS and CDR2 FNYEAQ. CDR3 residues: CASSLSRGGYGYTF. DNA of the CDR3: TGTGCCAGCAGCTTAAGCAGGGGCGGCTATGGCTACACCTTC.

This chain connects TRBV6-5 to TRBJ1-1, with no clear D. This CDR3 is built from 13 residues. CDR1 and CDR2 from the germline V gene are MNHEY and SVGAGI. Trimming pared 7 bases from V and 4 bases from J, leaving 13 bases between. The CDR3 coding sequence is TGTGCCAGCATCGACCGGGCGGGCACTGAAGCTTTCTTT. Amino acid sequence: CASIDRAGTEAFF.

CDR3: CASSGMTSGNMGTDTQYF. The CDR3 nucleotides read TGTGCCAGCAGCGGGATGACTAGCGGGAACATGGGCACAGATACGCAGTATTTT. This chain joins TRBV5-6 and TRBJ2-3, with 11 bases that match TRBD2. Germline V gene sequence: CDR1 SGHDT, CDR2 YYEEEE. The CDR3 runs to 18 residues. The junction had 11 bases not matched to a gene; V was cut back by 4 bases and J by 1 base.

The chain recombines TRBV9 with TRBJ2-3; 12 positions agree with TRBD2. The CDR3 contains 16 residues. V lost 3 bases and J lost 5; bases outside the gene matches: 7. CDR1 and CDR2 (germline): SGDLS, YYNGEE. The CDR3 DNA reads TGTGCCAGCAGCGCTCCTAGCGGGGGGGCAATAGATACGCAGTATTTT. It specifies CASSAPSGGAIDTQYF.

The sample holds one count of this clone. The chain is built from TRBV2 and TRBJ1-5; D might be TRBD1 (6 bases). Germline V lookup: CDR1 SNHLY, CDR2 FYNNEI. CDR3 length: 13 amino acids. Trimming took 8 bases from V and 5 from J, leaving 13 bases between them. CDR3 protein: CASQPQGYQPQHF. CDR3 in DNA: TGTGCCAGCCAGCCCCAGGGGTATCAGCCCCAGCATTTT.

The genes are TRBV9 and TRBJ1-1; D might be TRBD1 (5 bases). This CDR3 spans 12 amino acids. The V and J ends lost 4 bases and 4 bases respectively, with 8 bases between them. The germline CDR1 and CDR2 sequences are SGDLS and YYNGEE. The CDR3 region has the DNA TGTGCCAGCAGCATGCAGGGCACTGAAGCTTTCTTT. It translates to CASSMQGTEAFF.

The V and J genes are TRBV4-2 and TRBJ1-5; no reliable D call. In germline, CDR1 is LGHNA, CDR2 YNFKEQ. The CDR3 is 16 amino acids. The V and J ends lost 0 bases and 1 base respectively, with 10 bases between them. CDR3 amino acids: CASSQDIPGSNQPQHF. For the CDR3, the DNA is TGTGCCAGCAGCCAAGATATCCCTGGCAGCAATCAGCCCCAGCATTTT.

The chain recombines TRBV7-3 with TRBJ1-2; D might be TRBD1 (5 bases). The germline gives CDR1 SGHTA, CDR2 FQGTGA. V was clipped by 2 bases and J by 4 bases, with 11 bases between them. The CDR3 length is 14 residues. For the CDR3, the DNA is TGTGCCAGCAGCTTAGGGCCAGGGCCCTATGGCTACACCTTC. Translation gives CASSLGPGPYGYTF.

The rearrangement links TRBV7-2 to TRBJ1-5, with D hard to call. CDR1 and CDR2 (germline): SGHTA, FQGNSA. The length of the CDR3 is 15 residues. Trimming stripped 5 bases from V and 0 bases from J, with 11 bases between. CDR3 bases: TGTGCCAGCAGCCAGAACGGGGATAGCAATCAGCCCCAGCATTTT. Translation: CASSQNGDSNQPQHF.

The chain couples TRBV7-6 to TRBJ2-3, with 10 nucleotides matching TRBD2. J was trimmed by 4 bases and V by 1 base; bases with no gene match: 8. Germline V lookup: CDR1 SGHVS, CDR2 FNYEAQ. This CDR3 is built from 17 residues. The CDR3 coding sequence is TGTGCCAGCAGCTTAGATCTAGCGGGAGTAGCTGCAGATACGCAGTATTTT. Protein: CASSLDLAGVAADTQYF.